Below are 8 T cell receptor beta chains sequenced from a single sample in a study of molecular identifiers for immune sequencing clone quantification. A single record per CDR3 protein comes from TCRdb applying MiXCR to the PCR reads. The data show tens of thousands of distinct CDR3 sequences, over 15% seen once. Sequencing was carried out using naive CD8+ T cells from blood, with Jurkat cell RNA spiked in. Subset indicated: FACS-sorted CD8+CD4-CCR7+CD45RA+ naive T cells. These receptors were taken from a human donor in good health. Some libraries in this study had Jurkat cell RNA spiked in.

This clonotype was picked up many times. The V and J genes are TRBV29-1 and TRBJ2-7, with D perhaps matching TRBD2 (6 bases). The V end was cut by 4 bases, the J end by 0 bases, with 10 bases between. The CDR3 extends over 13 amino acids. Germline CDR1 and CDR2: SQVTM and ANQGSEA. CDR3 residues: CSVVRRDSYEQYF. The CDR3 region has the DNA TGCAGCGTTGTTAGGCGGGACTCCTACGAGCAGTACTTC.

This clonotype was detected a few times. Since a much larger clone is just one base distant, this may be a read error. This rearrangement joins TRBV2 to TRBJ2-2; D may be TRBD1 (6 bases). Germline V gene data show CDR1 as SNHLY and CDR2 as FYNNEI. V was shortened by 7 bases and J by 2 bases, with 14 bases between the two germline ends. This CDR3 has 15 residues. The CDR3 nucleotides read TGTGCCAGCACGGCTGAGGACAGCAACACCGGGGAGCTGTTTTTT. This encodes CASTAEDSNTGELFF.

This clonotype was recorded at least ten times. This chain joins TRBV10-3 and TRBJ2-3; no reliable D call. Germline V gene sequence: CDR1 ENHRY, CDR2 SYGVKD. CDR3 length equals 14 residues. Trimming removed 1 base from V and 5 bases from J, with 10 bases in between. CDR3 DNA: TGTGCCATCAGTGAGTTGGGCCCTGGAGATACGCAGTATTTT. This codes for CAISELGPGDTQYF.

The table lists this clonotype with a few counts. The J gene is TRBJ2-2, the V gene TRBV20-1; D tentatively reads TRBD1 or TRBD2 (7 bases each). Trimming pared 6 bases from V and 2 bases from J, leaving 16 bases between. The germline CDR1 and CDR2 sequences are DFQATT and SNEGSKA (reference sequence). The CDR3 extends over 15 amino acids. The CDR3 sequence: CSASRGGFNTGELFF. For the CDR3, the DNA is TGCAGTGCCAGCAGGGGGGGCTTTAACACCGGGGAGCTGTTTTTT.

This clonotype has a count of ten or more. The rearrangement links TRBV30 to TRBJ2-3; a weak D match, TRBD2 (7 bases). V lost 0 bases and J lost 3, with 16 bases in between. This CDR3 spans 16 amino acids. From germline, CDR1 is GTSNPN and CDR2 SVGIG (reference sequence). CDR3 DNA: TGTGCCTGGAGTGTAGGGCAGGGGCGGGAGACAGATACGCAGTATTTT. Amino acid sequence: CAWSVGQGRETDTQYF.

The table lists this clonotype with many counts. This chain joins TRBV19 and TRBJ1-6; 9 bases are a match to TRBD1. V lost 8 bases and J lost 7; bases outside the gene matches: 6. The CDR3 covers 14 residues. Germline V gene sequence: CDR1 LNHDA, CDR2 SQIVND (reference sequence). CDR3 region: CASQSGTGNSPLHF. CDR3 sequence (DNA): TGTGCCAGTCAATCCGGGACAGGGAATTCACCCCTCCACTTT.

This clonotype was observed at least ten times. V usage is TRBV9 and J usage is TRBJ1-1; a weak D match, TRBD1 (5 bases). Germline V CDR1 and CDR2: SGDLS, YYNGEE. Trimming stripped 4 bases from V and 5 bases from J, with 24 bases between. CDR3 length equals 17 residues. The CDR3 coding sequence is TGTGCCAGCAGCCCCCCGGAGAGGGGAGTAGGTAGAACTGAAGCTTTCTTT. It is translated as CASSPPERGVGRTEAFF.

Many counts were recorded for this clonotype. The V gene is TRBV7-2, the J gene TRBJ1-6, with 9 bases that match TRBD1. This CDR3 spans 15 amino acids. Per germline, CDR1 SGHTA and CDR2 FQGNSA. V lost 5 bases, J lost 7 bases, and 6 bases stayed unmatched. The CDR3 DNA follows: TGTGCCAGCAGCCCAGGGGGGACAGGGAATTCACCCCTCCACTTT. Amino acids: CASSPGGTGNSPLHF.